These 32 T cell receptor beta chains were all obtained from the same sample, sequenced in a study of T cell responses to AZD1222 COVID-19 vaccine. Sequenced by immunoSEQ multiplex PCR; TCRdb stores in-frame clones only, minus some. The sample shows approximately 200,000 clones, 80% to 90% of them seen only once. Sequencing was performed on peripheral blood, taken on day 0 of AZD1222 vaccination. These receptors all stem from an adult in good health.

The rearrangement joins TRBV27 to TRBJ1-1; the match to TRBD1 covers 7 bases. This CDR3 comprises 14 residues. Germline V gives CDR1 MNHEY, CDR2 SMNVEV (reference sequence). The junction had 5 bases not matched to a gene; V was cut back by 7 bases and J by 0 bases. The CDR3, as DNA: TGTGCCAGCACCAAACAGGGGCTGAACACTGAAGCTTTCTTT. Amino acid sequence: CASTKQGLNTEAFF.

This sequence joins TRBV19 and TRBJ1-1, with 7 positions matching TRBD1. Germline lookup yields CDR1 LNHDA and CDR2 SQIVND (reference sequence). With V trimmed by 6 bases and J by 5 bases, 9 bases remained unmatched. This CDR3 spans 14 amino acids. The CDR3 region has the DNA TGTGCCAGTAGGGGGACAGTAGTAAGGACTGAAGCTTTCTTT. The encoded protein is CASRGTVVRTEAFF.

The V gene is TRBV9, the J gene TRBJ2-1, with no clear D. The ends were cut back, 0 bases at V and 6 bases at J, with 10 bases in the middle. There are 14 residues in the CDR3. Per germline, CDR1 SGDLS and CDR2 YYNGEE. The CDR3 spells CASSVGVMGNEQFF. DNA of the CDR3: TGTGCCAGCAGCGTAGGGGTAATGGGCAATGAGCAGTTCTTC. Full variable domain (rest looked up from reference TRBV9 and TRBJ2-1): DSGVTQTPKHLITATGQRVTLRCSPRSGDLSVYWYQQSLDQGLQFLIQYYNGEERAKGNILERFSAQQFPDLHSELNLSSLELGDSALYFCASSVGVMGNEQFFGPGTRLTVL.

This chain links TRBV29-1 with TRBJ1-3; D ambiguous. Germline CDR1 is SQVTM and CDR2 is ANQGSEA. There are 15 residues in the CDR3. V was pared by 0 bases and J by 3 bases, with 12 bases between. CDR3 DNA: TGCAGCGTTGAAGATCGTGGGCGAGGTGGAAACACCATATATTTT. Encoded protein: CSVEDRGRGGNTIYF.

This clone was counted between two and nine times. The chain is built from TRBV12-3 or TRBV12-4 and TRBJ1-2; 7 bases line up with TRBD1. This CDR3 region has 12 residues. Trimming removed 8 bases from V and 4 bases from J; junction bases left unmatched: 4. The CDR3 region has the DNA TGTGCCAGCTCAGCAGGGGGCTATGGCTACACCTTC. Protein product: CASSAGGYGYTF.

CDR3 nucleotides: TGTGCCAGCAGCTTAGGTTCGGATATCACATATGGCTACACCTTC. Translating it yields CASSLGSDITYGYTF. This rearrangement joins TRBV7-6 to TRBJ1-2; D gene unclear. This CDR3 contains 15 residues. V shed 1 base and J shed 5 bases, with 14 bases lying between them. CDR1 and CDR2 (germline): SGHVS, FNYEAQ.

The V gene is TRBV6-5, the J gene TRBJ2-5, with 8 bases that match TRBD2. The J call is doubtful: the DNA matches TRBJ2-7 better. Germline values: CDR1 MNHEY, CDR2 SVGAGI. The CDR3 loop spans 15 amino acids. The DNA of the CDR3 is TGTGCCAGCAATGGACTAGCTCTGTACGGGTACGAGCAGTACTTC. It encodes CASNGLALYGYEQYF.

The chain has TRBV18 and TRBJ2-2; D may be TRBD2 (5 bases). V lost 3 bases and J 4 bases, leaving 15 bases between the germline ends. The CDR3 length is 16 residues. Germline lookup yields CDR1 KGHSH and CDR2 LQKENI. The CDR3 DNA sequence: TGTGCCAGCTCACCTATCCGTGAGGGTGGCACCGGGGAGCTGTTTTTT. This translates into CASSPIREGGTGELFF.

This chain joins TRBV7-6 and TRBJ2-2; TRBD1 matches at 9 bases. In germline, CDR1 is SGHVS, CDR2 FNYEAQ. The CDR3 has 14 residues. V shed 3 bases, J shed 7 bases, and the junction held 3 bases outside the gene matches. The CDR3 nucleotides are TGTGCCAGCAGCTTGGGACAGGGAGTCGGGGAGCTGTTTTTT. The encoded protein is CASSLGQGVGELFF.

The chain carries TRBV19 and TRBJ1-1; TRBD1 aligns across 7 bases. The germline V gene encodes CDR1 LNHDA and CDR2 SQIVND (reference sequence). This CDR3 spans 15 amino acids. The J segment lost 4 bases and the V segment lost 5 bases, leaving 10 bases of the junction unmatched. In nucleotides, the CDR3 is TGTGCCAGTAGTCTGAAAAGCAGGGGGTCCACTGAAGCTTTCTTT. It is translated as CASSLKSRGSTEAFF. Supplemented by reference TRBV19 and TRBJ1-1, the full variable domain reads DGGITQSPKYLFRKEGQNVTLSCEQNLNHDAMYWYRQDPGQGLRLIYYSQIVNDFQKGDIAEGYSVSREKKESFPLTVTSAQKNPTAFYLCASSLKSRGSTEAFFGQGTRLTVV.

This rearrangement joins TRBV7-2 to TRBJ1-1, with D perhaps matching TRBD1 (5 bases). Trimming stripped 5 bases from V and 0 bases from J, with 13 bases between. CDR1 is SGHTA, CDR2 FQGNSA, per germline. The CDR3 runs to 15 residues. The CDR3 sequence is CASSLRQLLNTEAFF. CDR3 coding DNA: TGTGCCAGCAGCCTCCGACAGTTGCTGAACACTGAAGCTTTCTTT.

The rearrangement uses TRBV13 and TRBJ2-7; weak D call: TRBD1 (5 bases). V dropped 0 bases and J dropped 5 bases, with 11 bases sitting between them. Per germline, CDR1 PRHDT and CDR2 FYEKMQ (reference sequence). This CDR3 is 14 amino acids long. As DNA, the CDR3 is TGTGCCAGCAGCTTAGGCAGGGCTTGGGACGAGCAGTACTTC. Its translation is CASSLGRAWDEQYF.

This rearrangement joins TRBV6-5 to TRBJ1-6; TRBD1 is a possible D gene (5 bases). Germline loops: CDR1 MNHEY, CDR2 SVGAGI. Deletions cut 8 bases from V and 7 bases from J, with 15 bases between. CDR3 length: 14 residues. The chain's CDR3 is CASRKEGQNSPLHF. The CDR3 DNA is TGTGCCAGCCGGAAGGAGGGGCAAAATTCACCCCTCCACTTT.

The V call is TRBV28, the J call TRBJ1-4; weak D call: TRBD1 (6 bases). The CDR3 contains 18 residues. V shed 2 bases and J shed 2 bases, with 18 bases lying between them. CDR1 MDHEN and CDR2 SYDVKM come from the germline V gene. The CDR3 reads CASSLSVGWGATNEKLFF. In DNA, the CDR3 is TGTGCCAGCAGTTTAAGCGTTGGGTGGGGGGCGACTAATGAAAAACTGTTTTTT.

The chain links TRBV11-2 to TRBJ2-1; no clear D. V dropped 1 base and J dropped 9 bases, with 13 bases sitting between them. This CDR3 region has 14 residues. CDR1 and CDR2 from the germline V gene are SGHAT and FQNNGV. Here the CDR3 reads CASSLAGMWGEQFF. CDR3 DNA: TGTGCCAGCAGCTTAGCTGGTATGTGGGGTGAGCAGTTCTTC.

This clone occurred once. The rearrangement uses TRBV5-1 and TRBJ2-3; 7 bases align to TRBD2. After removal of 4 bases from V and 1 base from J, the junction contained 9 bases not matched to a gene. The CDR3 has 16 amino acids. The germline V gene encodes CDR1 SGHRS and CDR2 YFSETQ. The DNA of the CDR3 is TGCGCCAGCAGCGGGGGACTCGCGGGGGGCACAGATACGCAGTATTTT. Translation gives CASSGGLAGGTDTQYF.

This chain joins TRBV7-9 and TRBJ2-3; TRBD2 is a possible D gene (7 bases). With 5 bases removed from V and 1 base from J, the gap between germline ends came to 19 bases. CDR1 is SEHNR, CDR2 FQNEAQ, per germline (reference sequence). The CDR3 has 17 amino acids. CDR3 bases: TGTGCCAGCAGCCTAATCCTTCAGGGGAGGGGCACAGATACGCAGTATTTT. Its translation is CASSLILQGRGTDTQYF.

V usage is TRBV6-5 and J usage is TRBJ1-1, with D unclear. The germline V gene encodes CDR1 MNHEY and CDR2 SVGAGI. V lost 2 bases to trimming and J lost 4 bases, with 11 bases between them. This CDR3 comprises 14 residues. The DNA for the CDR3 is TGTGCCAGCAGTTACATGGATTTGATCACTGAAGCTTTCTTT. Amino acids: CASSYMDLITEAFF.

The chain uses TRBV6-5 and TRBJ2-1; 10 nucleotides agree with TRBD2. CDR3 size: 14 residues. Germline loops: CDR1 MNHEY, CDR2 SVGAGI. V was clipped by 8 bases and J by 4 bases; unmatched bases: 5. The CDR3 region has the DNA TGTGCCAGCGGGGGACTAGCGAGATACAATGAGCAGTTCTTC. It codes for CASGGLARYNEQFF.

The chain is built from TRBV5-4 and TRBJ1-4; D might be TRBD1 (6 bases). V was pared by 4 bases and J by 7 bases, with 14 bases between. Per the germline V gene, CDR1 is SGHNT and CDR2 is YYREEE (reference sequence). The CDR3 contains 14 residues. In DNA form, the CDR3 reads TGTGCCAGCAGCGTACAGGGAAGGGGTGAAAAACTGTTTTTT. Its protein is CASSVQGRGEKLFF.

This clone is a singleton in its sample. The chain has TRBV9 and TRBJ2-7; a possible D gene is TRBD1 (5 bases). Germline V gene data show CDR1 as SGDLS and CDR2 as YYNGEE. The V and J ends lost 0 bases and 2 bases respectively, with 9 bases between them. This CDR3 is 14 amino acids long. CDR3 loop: CASSVEVGPYEQYF. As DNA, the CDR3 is TGTGCCAGCAGCGTAGAGGTGGGGCCCTACGAGCAGTACTTC.

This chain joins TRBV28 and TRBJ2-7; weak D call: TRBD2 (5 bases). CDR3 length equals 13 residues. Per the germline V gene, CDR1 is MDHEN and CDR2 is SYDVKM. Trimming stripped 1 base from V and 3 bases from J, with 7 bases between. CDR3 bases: TGTGCCAGCAGTTTATCGGGGTTCTACGAGCAGTACTTC. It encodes CASSLSGFYEQYF.

CDR3 region: CAWIPSRGDSGNTIYF. As DNA, the CDR3 is TGTGCCTGGATACCATCCCGGGGGGACTCTGGAAACACCATATATTTT. The chain recombines TRBV30 with TRBJ1-3, with a possible D match to TRBD1 (5 bases). Germline CDR1 GTSNPN, CDR2 SVGIG (reference sequence). This CDR3 is built from 16 residues. V shed 4 bases and J shed 0 bases, with 16 bases lying between them.

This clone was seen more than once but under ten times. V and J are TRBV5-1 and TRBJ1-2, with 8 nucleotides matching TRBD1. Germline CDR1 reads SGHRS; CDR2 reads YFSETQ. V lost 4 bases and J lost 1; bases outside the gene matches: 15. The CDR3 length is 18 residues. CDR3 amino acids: CASSRSAGQGLGNYGYTF. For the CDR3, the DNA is TGCGCCAGCAGCCGATCGGCAGGACAGGGTTTGGGTAACTATGGCTACACCTTC.

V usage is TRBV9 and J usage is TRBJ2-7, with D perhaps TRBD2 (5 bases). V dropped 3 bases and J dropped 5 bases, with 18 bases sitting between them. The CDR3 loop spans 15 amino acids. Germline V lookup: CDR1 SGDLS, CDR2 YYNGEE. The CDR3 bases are TGTGCCAGCAGCGCCTTACTAGGGATGGCCGACGAGCAGTACTTC. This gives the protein CASSALLGMADEQYF.

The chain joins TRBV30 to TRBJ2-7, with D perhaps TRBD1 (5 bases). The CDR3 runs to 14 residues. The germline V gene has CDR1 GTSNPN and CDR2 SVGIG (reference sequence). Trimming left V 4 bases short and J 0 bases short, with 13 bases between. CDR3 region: CAWNAGMGSYEQYF. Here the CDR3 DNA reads TGTGCCTGGAATGCAGGGATGGGCTCCTACGAGCAGTACTTC.

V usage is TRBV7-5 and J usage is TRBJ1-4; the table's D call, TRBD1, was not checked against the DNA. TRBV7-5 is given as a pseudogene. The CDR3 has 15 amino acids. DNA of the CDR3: TGTGTCAGAAGCCCCGGACCGGGACAGACGAGTGAACTGTTTTTT. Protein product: CVRSPGPGQTSELFF.

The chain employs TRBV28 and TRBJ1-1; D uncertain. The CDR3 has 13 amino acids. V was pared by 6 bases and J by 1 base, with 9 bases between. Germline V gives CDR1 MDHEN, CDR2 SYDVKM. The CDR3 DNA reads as TGTGCCAGCAGACAACCGGGGAACACTGAAGCTTTCTTT. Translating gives CASRQPGNTEAFF.

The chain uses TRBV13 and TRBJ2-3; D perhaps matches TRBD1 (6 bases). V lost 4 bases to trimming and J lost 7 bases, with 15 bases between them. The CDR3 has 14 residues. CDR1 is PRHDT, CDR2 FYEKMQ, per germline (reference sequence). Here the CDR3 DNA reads TGTGCCAGCAGCTCGACAGGTCTCTCGAATACGCAGTATTTT. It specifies CASSSTGLSNTQYF.

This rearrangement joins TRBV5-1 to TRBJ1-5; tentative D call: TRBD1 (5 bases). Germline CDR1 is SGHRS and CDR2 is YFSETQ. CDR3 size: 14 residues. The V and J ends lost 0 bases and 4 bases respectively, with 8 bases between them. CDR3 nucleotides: TGCGCCAGCAGCTTGGGTGGGGGGAATCAGCCCCAGCATTTT. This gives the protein CASSLGGGNQPQHF. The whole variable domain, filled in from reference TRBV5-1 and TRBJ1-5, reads KAGVTQTPRYLIKTRGQQVTLSCSPISGHRSVSWYQQTPGQGLQFLFEYFSETQRNKGNFPGRFSGRQFSNSRSEMNVSTLELGDSALYLCASSLGGGNQPQHFGDGTRLSIL.

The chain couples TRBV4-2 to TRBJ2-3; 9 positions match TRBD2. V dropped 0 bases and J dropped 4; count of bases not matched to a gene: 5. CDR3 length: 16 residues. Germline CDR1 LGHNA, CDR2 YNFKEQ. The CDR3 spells CASSQDPAGGPDTQYF. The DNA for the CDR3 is TGTGCCAGCAGCCAAGACCCCGCGGGGGGGCCAGATACGCAGTATTTT.

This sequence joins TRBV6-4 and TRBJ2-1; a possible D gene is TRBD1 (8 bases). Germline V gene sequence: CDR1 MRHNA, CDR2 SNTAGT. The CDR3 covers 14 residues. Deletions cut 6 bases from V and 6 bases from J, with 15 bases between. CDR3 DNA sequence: TGTGCCAGCAGCTCGACAGGGGAGGGCAATGAGCAGTTCTTC. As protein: CASSSTGEGNEQFF.